This section outlines one T cell receptor beta chain sequence together with its context. Its antigen is currently unknown. Germline-derived CDR1 and CDR2 are SGDLS and YYNGEE. This CDR3 region has 13 residues. V was cut by 3 bases and J by 4 bases, with 9 bases left in between. Although they were nominally healthy when sampled, donors likely had unrecorded immune exposures. PCR employed 60 Vbeta and 13 Jbeta primers. TCRdb's table, derived via immunoSEQ multiplex PCR, lists solely in-frame clones and lacks some. The table shows about 120,000 clones, with about 73% occurring only once. This sample was taken from a study of cytomegalovirus exposure and HLA in healthy donors. Points from the study as a whole: Common viral pathogens seemed, in a later analysis, to connect with several of the most significant clusters.

The specimen was PBMCs. The rearrangement links TRBV9 to TRBJ2-3, with D possibly matching TRBD1 (6 bases). This receptor was obtained from a woman between 35 and 50 years old in good health and CMV-seronegative. CDR3 in DNA: TGTGCCAGCAGCGGGGGGCCCTCAGATACGCAGTATTTT. Translating it yields CASSGGPSDTQYF. The variable domain in full, with the rest retrieved from reference TRBV9 and TRBJ2-3, is DSGVTQTPKHLITATGQRVTLRCSPRSGDLSVYWYQQSLDQGLQFLIQYYNGEERAKGNILERFSAQQFPDLHSELNLSSLELGDSALYFCASSGGPSDTQYFGPGTRLTVL.